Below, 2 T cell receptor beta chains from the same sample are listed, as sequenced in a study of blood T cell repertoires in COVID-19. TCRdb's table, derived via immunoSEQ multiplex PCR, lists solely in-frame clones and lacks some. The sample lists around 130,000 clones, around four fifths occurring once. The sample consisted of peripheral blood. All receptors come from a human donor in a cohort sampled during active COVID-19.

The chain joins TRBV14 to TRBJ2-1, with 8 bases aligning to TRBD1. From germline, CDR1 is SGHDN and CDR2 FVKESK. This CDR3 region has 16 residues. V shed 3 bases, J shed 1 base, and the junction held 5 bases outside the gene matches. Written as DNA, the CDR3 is TGTGCCAGCAGCCAGTACCGGGACAGGTCCTACAATGAGCAGTTCTTC. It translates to CASSQYRDRSYNEQFF.

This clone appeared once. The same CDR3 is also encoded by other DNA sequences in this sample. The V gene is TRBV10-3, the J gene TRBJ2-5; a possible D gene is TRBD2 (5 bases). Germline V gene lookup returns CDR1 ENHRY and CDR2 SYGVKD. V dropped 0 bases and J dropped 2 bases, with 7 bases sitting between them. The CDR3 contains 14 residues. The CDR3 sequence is CAISESTGQETQYF. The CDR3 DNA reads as TGTGCCATCAGTGAGTCGACGGGGCAAGAGACCCAGTACTTC.